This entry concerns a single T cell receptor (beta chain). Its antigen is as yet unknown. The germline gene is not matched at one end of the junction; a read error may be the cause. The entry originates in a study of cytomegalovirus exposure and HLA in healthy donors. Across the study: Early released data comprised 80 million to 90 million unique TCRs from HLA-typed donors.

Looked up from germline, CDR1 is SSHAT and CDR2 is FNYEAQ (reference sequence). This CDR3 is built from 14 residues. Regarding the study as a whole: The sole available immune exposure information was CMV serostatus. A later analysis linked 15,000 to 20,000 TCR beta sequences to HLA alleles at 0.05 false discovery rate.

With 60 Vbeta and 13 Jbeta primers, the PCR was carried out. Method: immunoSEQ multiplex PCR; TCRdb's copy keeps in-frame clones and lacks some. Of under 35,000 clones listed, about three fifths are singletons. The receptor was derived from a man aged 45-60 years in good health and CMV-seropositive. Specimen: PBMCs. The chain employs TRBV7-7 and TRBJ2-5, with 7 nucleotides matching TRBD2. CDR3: CASRKDSGEETQYF. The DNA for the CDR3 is TGTGCTAGCAGAAAAGACAGCGGGGAAGAGACCCAGTACTTC.